Included here is one TCR beta chain sequence, with context. The CDR3 sequence is 15 residues long. The V and J ends lost 0 bases and 4 bases respectively, with 12 bases between them. The germline gives CDR1 MNHEY, CDR2 SMNVEV (reference sequence). The data originate from a study of somatic mutations in cytotoxic T cells in rheumatoid arthritis. After CD4+ and CD8+ cells were isolated by positive magnetic bead selection, their purity was checked by flow cytometry. The method was immunoSEQ multiplex PCR; TCRdb's version includes in-frame clones alone and lacks a portion of them. The sample lists tens of thousands of clones, under 85% occurring once.

The sequenced sample consisted of CD8+ T cells sorted from blood. The rearrangement links TRBV27 to TRBJ1-2; maybe TRBD1 (6 bases). The sequence was collected from a man aged 35 to 55 in good health. For the CDR3, the DNA is TGTGCCAGCAGTTTATCGTTACAGGGTAGCTATGGCTACACCTTC. This codes for CASSLSLQGSYGYTF.